These 7 T cell receptor beta chains share one sample of origin, sequenced in a study of OX40 agonist ivuxolimab in advanced cancers. TCRdb's table, derived via immunoSEQ multiplex PCR, lists solely in-frame clones and lacks some. The profile covers 65,000 to 80,000 clones, with approximately 80% appearing a single time and 8.2% taken by the ten largest. Here the sequenced sample was CD4+ or CD8+ T cells sorted from blood, taken in a trial of the OX40 agonist ivuxolimab. The receptor set was obtained from an adult with an advanced solid tumor such as melanoma, head and neck, liver or kidney cancer.

The chain joins TRBV4-1 to TRBJ1-4, with D perhaps TRBD1 (5 bases). The CDR3 loop spans 16 amino acids. The V gene lost 1 base and the J gene lost 0 bases, with 9 bases spanning the gap. Germline V CDR1 and CDR2: MGHRA, YSYEKL. The CDR3 loop reads CASSQGQLTTNEKLFF. The CDR3 nucleotides are TGCGCCAGCAGCCAAGGACAGCTAACAACTAATGAAAAACTGTTTTTT.

V gene TRBV2 combines with J gene TRBJ1-1; D is possibly TRBD1 (5 bases). This CDR3 is 13 amino acids long. From germline, CDR1 is SNHLY and CDR2 FYNNEI. V was cut by 7 bases and J by 0 bases, with 9 bases left in between. The CDR3 DNA sequence: TGTGCCAGCACCGGGGGGTTGAACACTGAAGCTTTCTTT. Amino acids: CASTGGLNTEAFF.

The chain couples TRBV7-8 to TRBJ2-6; no reliable D call. Trimming left V 6 bases short and J 2 bases short, with 11 bases between. CDR3 length: 15 residues. The germline V gene has CDR1 SGHVS and CDR2 FQNEAQ. In DNA, the CDR3 is TGTGCCAGCAGGCGGACCTCCCCTGGGGCCAACGTCCTGACTTTC. The encoded protein is CASRRTSPGANVLTF.

The J gene is TRBJ2-7, the V gene TRBV5-6; 9 bases fit TRBD1. V gave up 2 bases and J gave up 6 bases; unmatched junction bases: 6. CDR3 length: 14 amino acids. The germline V gene has CDR1 SGHDT and CDR2 YYEEEE. The CDR3 loop is CASSFRDRAGEQYF. The CDR3 DNA follows: TGTGCCAGCAGCTTCCGGGACAGGGCTGGCGAGCAGTACTTC.

In its sample, this clone was seen a few times. The chain joins TRBV27 to TRBJ2-3, with 15 bases identical to TRBD2. J lost 7 bases, V lost 7 bases, and 9 bases had no gene match. CDR1 and CDR2 from the germline V gene are MNHEY and SMNVEV (reference sequence). The CDR3 loop spans 16 amino acids. Here the CDR3 DNA reads TGTGCCAGCAACTTAGGGACTAGCGGGGGGATAAATACGCAGTATTTT. It is translated as CASNLGTSGGINTQYF.

The chain has TRBV30 and TRBJ2-7; perhaps TRBD1 as D (5 bases). Between the trimmed V and J ends, which lost 3 bases and 2 bases, there was a span of 11 bases. CDR1 is GTSNPN, CDR2 SVGIG, per germline (reference sequence). The CDR3 runs to 13 residues. The CDR3 nucleotides read TGTGCCTGGAGGACTCAGGGTGCCTACGAGCAGTACTTC. Its protein is CAWRTQGAYEQYF.

This CDR3 is CASSWDRAQPQHF. The CDR3 bases are TGTGCCAGTAGTTGGGACAGAGCTCAGCCCCAGCATTTT. The genes are TRBV19 and TRBJ1-5; 7 positions agree with TRBD1. This CDR3 has 13 amino acids. The germline CDR1 and CDR2 sequences are LNHDA and SQIVND (reference sequence). Losses at the gene ends were 5 bases for V and 6 bases for J; bases not matched to a gene: 4.